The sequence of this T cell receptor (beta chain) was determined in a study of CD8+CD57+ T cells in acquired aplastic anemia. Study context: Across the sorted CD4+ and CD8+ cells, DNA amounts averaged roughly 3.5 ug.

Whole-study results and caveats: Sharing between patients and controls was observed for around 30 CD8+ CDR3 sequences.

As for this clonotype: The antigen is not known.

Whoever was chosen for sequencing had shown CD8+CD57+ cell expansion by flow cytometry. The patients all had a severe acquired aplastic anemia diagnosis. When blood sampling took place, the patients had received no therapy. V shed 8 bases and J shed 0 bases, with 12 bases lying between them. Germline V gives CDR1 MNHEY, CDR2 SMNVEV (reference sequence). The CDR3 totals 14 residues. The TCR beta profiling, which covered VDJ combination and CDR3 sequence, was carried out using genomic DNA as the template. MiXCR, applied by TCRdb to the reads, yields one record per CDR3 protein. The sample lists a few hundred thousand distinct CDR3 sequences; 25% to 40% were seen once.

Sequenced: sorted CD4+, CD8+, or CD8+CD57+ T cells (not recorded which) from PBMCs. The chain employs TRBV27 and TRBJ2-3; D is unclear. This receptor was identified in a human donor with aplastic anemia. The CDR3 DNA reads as TGTGCCAGCCGCTATAGCACTAGCACAGATACGCAGTATTTT. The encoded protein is CASRYSTSTDTQYF.